The rows below give T cell receptor beta chains drawn from one sample of a study of blood T cell repertoires in COVID-19. Method: immunoSEQ multiplex PCR; TCRdb's copy keeps in-frame clones and lacks some. In the table there are approximately 200,000 clones, roughly nine tenths of which are singletons. Sequencing used PBMCs or T cells enriched from blood (not recorded which). The receptor source for this set is a woman in her thirties or forties with acute COVID-19. Both conserved end residues are part of each CDR3. A D gene is named only where the DNA matches it firmly. The size of a clone is reported for some rows only, either as once, few or many, or as a class for expanded clones.

v_gene,j_gene,d_gene,abundance,CDR3nt,CDR3aa
TRBV1,TRBJ2-3,NA,NA,TGCACCAGCAGCCAAGAGGTAGGGGTAGCGGGATCGGCAGATACGCAGTATTTT,CTSSQEVGVAGSADTQYF
TRBV5-5,TRBJ2-5,NA,once,TGTGCCAGCAGCTTCGTGGGCAGAGAGACCCAGTACTTC,CASSFVGRETQYF
TRBV7-9,TRBJ2-7,NA,NA,TGTGCCAGCAGCTTAGGCGAGATCCGTTTTTACGAGCAGTACTTC,CASSLGEIRFYEQYF
TRBV29-1,TRBJ1-1,TRBD1,NA,TGCAGCGTTGAAGGGGACAGGGATGACACTGAAGCTTTCTTT,CSVEGDRDDTEAFF
TRBV2,TRBJ2-7,NA,once,TGTGCCAGCAGGATAAGACTAATCTACGAGCAGTACTTC,CASRIRLIYEQYF
TRBV27,TRBJ2-7,TRBD1,NA,TGTGCCGCGGGGACAGGACCCTACGAGCAGTACTTC,CAAGTGPYEQYF
TRBV28,TRBJ1-1,NA,NA,TGTGCCAGCAGTTTGCGGAACACTGAAGCTTTCTTT,CASSLRNTEAFF
TRBV15,TRBJ2-3,TRBD2,NA,TGTGCCACCAGCACCGAGAGGACTAGCTCAGATACGCAGTATTTT,CATSTERTSSDTQYF
TRBV30,TRBJ1-2,TRBD1,NA,TGTGCCTGGGGGGTCTATCATCTTGGGACAGCCGATGGCTACACCTTC,CAWGVYHLGTADGYTF
TRBV6-5,TRBJ2-1,NA,NA,TGTGCCAGCAGTTACGCTTTAGAGGGAGTGCAGTTCTTC,CASSYALEGVQFF
TRBV5-1,TRBJ2-2,NA,NA,TGCGCCAGCAGCCGGACAGCGAACACCGGGGAGCTGTTTTTT,CASSRTANTGELFF
TRBV4-1,TRBJ1-2,TRBD1,once,TGCGCCAGCAGCCAAGAAGACAGGGCCGAACGTTGGGGCTACACCTTC,CASSQEDRAERWGYTF
TRBV10-3,TRBJ2-7,NA,NA,TGTGCCATCAGTGAGTCATGGGCAAGCTACGAGCAGTACTTC,CAISESWASYEQYF
TRBV6-5,TRBJ1-3,TRBD1,NA,TGTGCCAGCACGGGGACAGGGAGGGTGGGGACCATATATTTT,CASTGTGRVGTIYF
TRBV5-1,TRBJ1-6,TRBD1,NA,TGCGCCAGCAGCGGGACGACAGGGTTTGGCTCACCCCTCCACTTT,CASSGTTGFGSPLHF
TRBV5-5,TRBJ1-1,NA,NA,TGTGCCAGCAGCCTGGGTGGGACTCCTACTGAAGCTTTCTTT,CASSLGGTPTEAFF
TRBV27,TRBJ2-3,NA,NA,TGTGCCAGCGCCGTGGGAGGGGGAGCGTTTCGTTCAGATACGCAGTATTTT,CASAVGGGAFRSDTQYF
TRBV2,TRBJ1-2,NA,once,TGTGCCAGCAGTGAAAGCCGGATTCTGAGGGGCTACACCTTC,CASSESRILRGYTF
TRBV2,TRBJ1-6,TRBD1,NA,TGTGCCAGCAGCCGGACAGGGAAGGGTTCACCCCTCCACTTT,CASSRTGKGSPLHF
TRBV6-5,TRBJ1-1,TRBD1,NA,TGTGCCAGCAGCCCCGGCCAGGGGGCGAACACTGAAGCTTTCTTT,CASSPGQGANTEAFF
TRBV12-5,TRBJ2-6,TRBD1,NA,TGTGCTAGTGGTTTGGTACGGACAGGGGAATCTGGGGCCAACGTCCTGACTTTC,CASGLVRTGESGANVLTF
TRBV29-1,TRBJ1-2,NA,NA,TGCAGCGTTGGGCCGGGGGAAAATGGCTACACCTTC,CSVGPGENGYTF
TRBV30,TRBJ1-3,NA,NA,TGTGCCTGGAGTGGAGTGGCGGGAAGTGAGGCTGGAAACACCATATATTTT,CAWSGVAGSEAGNTIYF
TRBV11-2,TRBJ1-1,NA,NA,TGTGCCAGCAGCTTAGTCAGGGGTGGGAACACTGAAGCTTTCTTT,CASSLVRGGNTEAFF
TRBV20-1,TRBJ1-5,NA,NA,TGCAGTGCTAGTCCAGGGTATAGCAATCAGCCCCAGCATTTT,CSASPGYSNQPQHF
TRBV7-9,TRBJ2-5,TRBD1,NA,TGTGCCAGCAGCTTAGGGGGACAGGGTTGGGAGACCCAGTACTTC,CASSLGGQGWETQYF
TRBV3-1/TRBV3-2,TRBJ2-5,TRBD2,NA,TGTGCCAGCAGCCAAGAAATAGCGGGGGGGCTCCAAGAGACCCAGTACTTC,CASSQEIAGGLQETQYF
TRBV11-3,TRBJ2-1,NA,NA,TGTGCCAGCAGCTCGGACAGGGAGGGAACGAATGAGCAGTTCTTC,CASSSDREGTNEQFF
TRBV20-1,TRBJ2-7,NA,once,TGCAGTGCTAGTCCTAGCGTCCTGCTCCGCGAGCAGTACTTC,CSASPSVLLREQYF
TRBV4-1,TRBJ2-1,TRBD2,many,TGCGCCAGCAGCCAAACCCTGGTTGCTTTCAGCGGGAGCTCCTACAATGAGCAGTTCTTC,CASSQTLVAFSGSSYNEQFF
TRBV30,TRBJ2-2,NA,NA,TGTGCCTGGAGTCTTGGGCCAGGGACCGGGGAGCTGTTTTTT,CAWSLGPGTGELFF
TRBV30,TRBJ1-6,NA,NA,TGTGCCTGGACCCGGGTAATAGAGGATTCACCCCTCCACTTT,CAWTRVIEDSPLHF
TRBV14,TRBJ2-1,NA,NA,TGTGCCAGCAGCGCTCAGGGGGGTAGCTCCTACAATGAGCAGTTCTTC,CASSAQGGSSYNEQFF
TRBV18,TRBJ1-2,NA,few,TGTGCCAGCTCGCCAAAGACAGAGAACTATGGCTACACCTTC,CASSPKTENYGYTF
TRBV30,TRBJ1-1,TRBD1,once,TGTGCCTGGAAACAGGGGGGGAACACTGAAGCTTTCTTT,CAWKQGGNTEAFF
TRBV19,TRBJ2-7,TRBD1,NA,TGTGCCAGTAGGGACGACAGGGGCTCCTACGAGCAGTACTTC,CASRDDRGSYEQYF
TRBV19,TRBJ1-5,NA,NA,TGTGCCAGTAGTATAGAGCAGGGCGGCAATCAGCCCCAGCATTTT,CASSIEQGGNQPQHF
TRBV2,TRBJ2-1,TRBD2,NA,TGTGCCAGCACATCGGAACTAGCGGGAGTCAATGAGCAGTTCTTC,CASTSELAGVNEQFF
TRBV28,TRBJ1-4,TRBD1,NA,TGTGCCAGCAGTTCACAGGGACAGGGGTCAACTAATGAAAAACTGTTTTTT,CASSSQGQGSTNEKLFF
TRBV30,TRBJ1-3,NA,NA,TGTGCCTGGAGTGATCCCACTTATGGAAACACCATATATTTT,CAWSDPTYGNTIYF
TRBV19,TRBJ1-2,TRBD1,few,TGTGCCAGCGACGCGAATACAGGGGGCAATGGCTACACCTTC,CASDANTGGNGYTF
TRBV24-1,TRBJ2-5,TRBD2,NA,TGTGCCACCAGTGATCCCTCGGGGGGAGAGACCCAGTACTTC,CATSDPSGGETQYF
TRBV6-5,TRBJ2-7,NA,NA,TGTGCCAGCAGGAGGACAGCCTCCTACGAGCAGTACTTC,CASRRTASYEQYF
TRBV24-1,TRBJ1-2,NA,NA,TGTGCCACCAGAGATCTTTATGGCTACACCTTC,CATRDLYGYTF
TRBV6-1,TRBJ2-3,TRBD2,NA,TGTGCCAGCAGTGAAGTAGCGGGGGGCACAGATACGCAGTATTTT,CASSEVAGGTDTQYF
TRBV19,TRBJ1-4,NA,once,TGTGCCAGCCAAGGAGGGGCACCAACTAATGAAAAACTGTTTTTT,CASQGGAPTNEKLFF
TRBV6-5,TRBJ2-7,TRBD2,NA,TGTGCCAGCAGGCGCCCCGGGACTAGAGGCTACGAGCAGTACTTC,CASRRPGTRGYEQYF
TRBV11-2,TRBJ1-5,NA,NA,TGTGCCAGCAGCCAGGGCACCTTTAGCAATCAGCCCCAGCATTTT,CASSQGTFSNQPQHF
TRBV11-2,TRBJ2-5,NA,NA,TGTGCCAGCAGCTGGGCGTGGGGAGGCCAAGAGACCCAGTACTTC,CASSWAWGGQETQYF
TRBV7-3,TRBJ2-1,TRBD1,NA,TGTGCCAGCAGCTGGGACAGGGGTTTCTTC,CASSWDRGFF
TRBV3-1/TRBV3-2,TRBJ1-2,NA,NA,TGTGCCAGCAGCCAAGTTGCTGTTTCACCGGACTATGGCTACACCTTC,CASSQVAVSPDYGYTF
TRBV4-1,TRBJ2-7,TRBD2,NA,TGCGCCAGCAGCCGCCTATGGGGAGGGGAGCAGTACTTC,CASSRLWGGEQYF
TRBV5-6,TRBJ1-4,NA,NA,TGTGCCAGCAGCACCGACAGTGAAAAACTGTTTTTT,CASSTDSEKLFF
TRBV11-2,TRBJ2-1,TRBD2,NA,TGTGCCAGCAGCTTAGAGGGCGGGGGAAATAGGAATGAGCAGTTCTTC,CASSLEGGGNRNEQFF